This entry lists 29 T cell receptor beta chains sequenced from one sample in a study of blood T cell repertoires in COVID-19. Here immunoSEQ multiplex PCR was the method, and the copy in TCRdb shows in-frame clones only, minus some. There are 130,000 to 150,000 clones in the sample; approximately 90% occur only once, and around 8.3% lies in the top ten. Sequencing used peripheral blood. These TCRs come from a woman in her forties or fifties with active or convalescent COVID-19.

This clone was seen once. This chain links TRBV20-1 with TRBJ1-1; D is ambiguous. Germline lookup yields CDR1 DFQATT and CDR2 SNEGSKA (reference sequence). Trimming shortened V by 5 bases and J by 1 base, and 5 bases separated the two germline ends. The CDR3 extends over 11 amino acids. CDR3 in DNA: TGCAGTGCTCCACAGAACACTGAAGCTTTCTTT. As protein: CSAPQNTEAFF.

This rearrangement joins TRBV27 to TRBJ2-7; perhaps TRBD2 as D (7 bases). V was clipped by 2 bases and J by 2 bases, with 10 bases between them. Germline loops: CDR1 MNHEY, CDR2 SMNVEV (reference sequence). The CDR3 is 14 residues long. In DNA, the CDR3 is TGTGCCAGCAGTTTAGCGGGGGCCACCTACGAGCAGTACTTC. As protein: CASSLAGATYEQYF.

CDR3 in DNA: TGTGCCAGCAGCCCCCACACAGATACGCAGTATTTT. It encodes CASSPHTDTQYF. The chain is built from TRBV11-2 and TRBJ2-3; D is unresolved. V lost 5 bases, J lost 2 bases, and 5 bases lay in between. Germline V gene data show CDR1 as SGHAT and CDR2 as FQNNGV. This CDR3 region has 12 residues.

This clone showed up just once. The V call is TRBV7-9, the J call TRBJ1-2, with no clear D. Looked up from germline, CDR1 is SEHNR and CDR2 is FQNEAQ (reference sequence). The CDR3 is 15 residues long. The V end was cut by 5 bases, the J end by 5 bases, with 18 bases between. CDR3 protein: CASSTTTRFSYGYTF. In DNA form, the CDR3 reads TGTGCCAGCAGCACAACGACACGATTTTCTTATGGCTACACCTTC.

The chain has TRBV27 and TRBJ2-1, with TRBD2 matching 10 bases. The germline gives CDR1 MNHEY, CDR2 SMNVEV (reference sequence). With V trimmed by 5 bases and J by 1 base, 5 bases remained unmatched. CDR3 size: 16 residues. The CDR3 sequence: CASSPSGRGSYNEQFF. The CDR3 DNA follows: TGTGCCAGCAGTCCGAGCGGGAGGGGTTCCTACAATGAGCAGTTCTTC.

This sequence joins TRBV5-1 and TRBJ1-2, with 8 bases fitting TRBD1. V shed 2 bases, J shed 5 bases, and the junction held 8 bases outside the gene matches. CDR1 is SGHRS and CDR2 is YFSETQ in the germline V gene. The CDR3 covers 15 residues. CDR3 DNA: TGCGCCAGCAGCTTAAGATACAGGGGGAGTTATGGCTACACCTTC. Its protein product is CASSLRYRGSYGYTF.

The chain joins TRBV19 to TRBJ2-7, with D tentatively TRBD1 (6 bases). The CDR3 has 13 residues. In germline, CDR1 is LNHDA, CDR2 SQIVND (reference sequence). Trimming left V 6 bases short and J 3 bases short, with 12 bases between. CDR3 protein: CASRGKGDYEQYF. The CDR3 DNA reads TGTGCCAGTAGGGGAAAGGGGGACTACGAGCAGTACTTC. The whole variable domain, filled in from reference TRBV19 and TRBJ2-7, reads DGGITQSPKYLFRKEGQNVTLSCEQNLNHDAMYWYRQDPGQGLRLIYYSQIVNDFQKGDIAEGYSVSREKKESFPLTVTSAQKNPTAFYLCASRGKGDYEQYFGPGTRLTVT.

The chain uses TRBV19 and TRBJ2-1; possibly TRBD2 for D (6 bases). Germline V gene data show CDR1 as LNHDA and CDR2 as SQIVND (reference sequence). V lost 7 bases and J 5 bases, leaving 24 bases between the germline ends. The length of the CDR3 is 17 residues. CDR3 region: CASKPWPGTDPDNEQFF. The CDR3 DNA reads TGTGCCAGTAAGCCTTGGCCCGGGACTGATCCCGACAATGAGCAGTTCTTC.

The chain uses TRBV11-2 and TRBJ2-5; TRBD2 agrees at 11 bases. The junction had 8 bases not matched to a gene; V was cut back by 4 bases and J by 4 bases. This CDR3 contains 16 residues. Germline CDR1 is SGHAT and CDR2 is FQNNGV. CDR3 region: CASSSGPGLAVETQYF. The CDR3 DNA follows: TGTGCCAGCAGCTCGGGCCCGGGACTAGCGGTAGAGACCCAGTACTTC.

CDR3 coding DNA: TGCAGCGTCTGGGGAGGATCGGACACCGGGGAGCTGTTTTTT. It yields the protein CSVWGGSDTGELFF. The rearrangement links TRBV29-1 to TRBJ2-2, with a tentative D call TRBD2 (6 bases). The CDR3 consists of 14 residues. The V end lost 6 bases, the J end lost 3 bases, and 14 bases lay between the germline ends. Germline lookup yields CDR1 SQVTM and CDR2 ANQGSEA.

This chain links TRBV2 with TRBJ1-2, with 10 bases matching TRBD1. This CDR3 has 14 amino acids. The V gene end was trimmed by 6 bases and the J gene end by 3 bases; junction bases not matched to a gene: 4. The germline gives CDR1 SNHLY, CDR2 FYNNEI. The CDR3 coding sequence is TGTGCCAGCAGCAGACAGGGGGCCGACTATGGCTACACCTTC. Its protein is CASSRQGADYGYTF.

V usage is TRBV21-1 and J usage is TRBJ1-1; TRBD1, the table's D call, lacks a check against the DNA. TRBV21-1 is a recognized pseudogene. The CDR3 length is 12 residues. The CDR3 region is CASKAGNSRAFF. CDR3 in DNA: TGTGCCAGCAAAGCAGGGAATTCCCGAGCTTTCTTT.

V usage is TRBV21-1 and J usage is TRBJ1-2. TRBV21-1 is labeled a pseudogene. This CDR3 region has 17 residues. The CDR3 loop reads CALPHGGAQGDCYGYTF. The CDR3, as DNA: TGTGCCCTTCCCCATGGGGGGGCGCAGGGAGACTGCTATGGCTACACCTTC.

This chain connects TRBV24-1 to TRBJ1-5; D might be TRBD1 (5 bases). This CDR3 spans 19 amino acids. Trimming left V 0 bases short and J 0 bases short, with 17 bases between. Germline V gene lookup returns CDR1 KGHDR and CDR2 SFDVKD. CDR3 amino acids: CATSDLCAGPSYSNQPQHF. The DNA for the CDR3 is TGTGCCACCAGTGATTTGTGTGCAGGGCCATCTTATAGCAATCAGCCCCAGCATTTT.

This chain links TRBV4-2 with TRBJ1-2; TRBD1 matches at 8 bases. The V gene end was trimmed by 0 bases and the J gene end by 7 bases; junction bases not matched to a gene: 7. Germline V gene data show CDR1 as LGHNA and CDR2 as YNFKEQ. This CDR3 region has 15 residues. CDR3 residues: CASSQEVGQGSGYTF. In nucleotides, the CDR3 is TGTGCCAGCAGCCAAGAAGTTGGACAGGGAAGTGGCTACACCTTC.

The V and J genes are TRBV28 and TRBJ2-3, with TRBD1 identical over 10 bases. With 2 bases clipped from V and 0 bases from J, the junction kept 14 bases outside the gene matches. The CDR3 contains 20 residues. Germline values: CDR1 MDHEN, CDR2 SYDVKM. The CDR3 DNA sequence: TGTGCCAGCAGTTTAATGGGGCTCTGGACAGGGGGTTTTAGCACAGATACGCAGTATTTT. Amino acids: CASSLMGLWTGGFSTDTQYF.

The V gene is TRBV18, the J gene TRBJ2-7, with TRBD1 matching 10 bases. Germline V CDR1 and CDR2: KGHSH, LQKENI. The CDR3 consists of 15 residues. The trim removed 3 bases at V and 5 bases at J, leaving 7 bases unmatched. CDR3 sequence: CASSPGTGEYHEQYF. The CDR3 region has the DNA TGTGCCAGCTCACCCGGGACAGGGGAATACCACGAGCAGTACTTC.

Here the CDR3 DNA reads TGCGCCAGCAGCCAAGGAATGAACTCCGGTAGCGAGCAGTTCTTC. Translated, it gives CASSQGMNSGSEQFF. The J gene is TRBJ2-1, the V gene TRBV4-1; D call uncertain. Trimming left V 1 base short and J 10 bases short, with 17 bases between. Germline CDR1 and CDR2: MGHRA and YSYEKL. CDR3 size: 15 residues.

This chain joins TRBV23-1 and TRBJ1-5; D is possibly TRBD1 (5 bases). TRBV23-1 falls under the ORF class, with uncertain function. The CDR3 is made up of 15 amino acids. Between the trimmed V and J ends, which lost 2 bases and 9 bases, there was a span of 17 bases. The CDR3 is CASSQLDSPPGPQHF. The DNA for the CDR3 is TGCGCCAGCAGTCAACTCGACAGCCCTCCGGGGCCCCAGCATTTT.

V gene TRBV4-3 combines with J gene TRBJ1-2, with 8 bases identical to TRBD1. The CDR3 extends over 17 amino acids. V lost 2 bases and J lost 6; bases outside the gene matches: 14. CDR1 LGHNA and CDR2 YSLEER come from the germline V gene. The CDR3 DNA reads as TGCGCCAGCAGCCAACAGACCACAGGGGGGAGGGGGAATGGCTACACCTTC. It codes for CASSQQTTGGRGNGYTF.

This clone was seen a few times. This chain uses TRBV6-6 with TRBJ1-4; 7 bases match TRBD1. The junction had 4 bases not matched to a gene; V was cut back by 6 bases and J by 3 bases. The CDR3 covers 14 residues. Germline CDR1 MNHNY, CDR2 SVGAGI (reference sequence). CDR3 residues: CASRSGTANEKLFF. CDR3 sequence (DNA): TGTGCCAGCAGGTCCGGGACAGCTAATGAAAAACTGTTTTTT.

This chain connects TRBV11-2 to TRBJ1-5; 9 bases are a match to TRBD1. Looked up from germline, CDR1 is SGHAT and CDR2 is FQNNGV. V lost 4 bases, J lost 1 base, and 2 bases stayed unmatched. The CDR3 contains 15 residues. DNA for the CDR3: TGTGCCAGCAGCTCAGGACAGGGGAGCAATCAGCCCCAGCATTTT. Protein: CASSSGQGSNQPQHF.

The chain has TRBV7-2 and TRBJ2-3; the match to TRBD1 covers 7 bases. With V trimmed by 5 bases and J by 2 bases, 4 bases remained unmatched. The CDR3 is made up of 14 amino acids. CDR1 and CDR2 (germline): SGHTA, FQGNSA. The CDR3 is CASSPDRNTDTQYF. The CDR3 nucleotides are TGTGCCAGCAGCCCGGACAGGAACACAGATACGCAGTATTTT.

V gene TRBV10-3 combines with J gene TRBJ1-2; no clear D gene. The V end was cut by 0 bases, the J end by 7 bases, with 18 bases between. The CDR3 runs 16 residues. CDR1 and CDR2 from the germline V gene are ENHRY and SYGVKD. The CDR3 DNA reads TGTGCCATCAGTGAGTCGAGTGCTGCGGGAGCGGCTGGCTACACCTTC. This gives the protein CAISESSAAGAAGYTF.

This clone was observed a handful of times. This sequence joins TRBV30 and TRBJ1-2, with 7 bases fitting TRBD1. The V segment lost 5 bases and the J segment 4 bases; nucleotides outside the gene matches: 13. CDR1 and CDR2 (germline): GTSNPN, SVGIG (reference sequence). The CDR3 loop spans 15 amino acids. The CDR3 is CAWQTGTVVGYGYTF. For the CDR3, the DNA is TGTGCCTGGCAGACAGGGACGGTGGTCGGCTATGGCTACACCTTC.

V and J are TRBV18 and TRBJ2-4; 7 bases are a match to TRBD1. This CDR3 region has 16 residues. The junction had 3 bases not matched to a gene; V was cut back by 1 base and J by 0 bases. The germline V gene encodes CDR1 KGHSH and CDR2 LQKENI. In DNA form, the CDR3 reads TGTGCCAGCTCACCACAGGGACAGCTAGCCAAAAACATTCAGTACTTC. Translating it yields CASSPQGQLAKNIQYF.

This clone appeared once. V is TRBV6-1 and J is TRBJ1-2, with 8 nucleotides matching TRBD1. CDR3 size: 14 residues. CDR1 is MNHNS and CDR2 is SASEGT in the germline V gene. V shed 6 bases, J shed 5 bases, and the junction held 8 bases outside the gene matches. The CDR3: CASSYRQGRYGYTF. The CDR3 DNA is TGTGCCAGCAGCTACCGACAGGGGAGGTATGGCTACACCTTC.

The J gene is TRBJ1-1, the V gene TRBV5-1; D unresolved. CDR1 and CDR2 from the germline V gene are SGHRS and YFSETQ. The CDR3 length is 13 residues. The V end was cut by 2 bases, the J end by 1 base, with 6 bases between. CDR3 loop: CASSLSRNTEAFF. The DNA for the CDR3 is TGCGCCAGCAGCTTAAGTAGGAACACTGAAGCTTTCTTT.

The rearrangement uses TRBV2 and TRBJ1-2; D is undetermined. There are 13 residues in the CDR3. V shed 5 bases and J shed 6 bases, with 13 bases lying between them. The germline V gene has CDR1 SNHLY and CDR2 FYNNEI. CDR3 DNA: TGTGCCAGCAGTCTCTCTTTTACAGATGGCTACACCTTC. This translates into CASSLSFTDGYTF. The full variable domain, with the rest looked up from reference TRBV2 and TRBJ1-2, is EPEVTQTPSHQVTQMGQEVILRCVPISNHLYFYWYRQILGQKVEFLVSFYNNEISEKSEIFDDQFSVERPDGSNFTLKIRSTKLEDSAMYFCASSLSFTDGYTFGSGTRLTVV.